A single sample is the source of the 24 T cell receptor beta chains below, sequenced in a study of T-cell reconstitution after alpha-beta-depleted transplantation in children. It was with unique molecular identifiers that the TCRbeta library was prepared. TCRdb reprocessed the PCR reads via MiXCR and lists one record per CDR3 protein. The sample holds fewer than 550,000 distinct CDR3 sequences, over 9.5% seen once. This specimen consisted of PBMCs, mostly from graft donor cells, obtained 180 days after TCRalphabeta/CD19-depleted stem cell transplant. The receptors here all came from a female patient aged 2-9 years who had a stem cell transplant for aplastic anemia, so the T cells may come from the graft donor.

The chain combines TRBV5-1 with TRBJ2-7; no clear D gene. The CDR3 consists of 18 residues. Germline-derived CDR1 and CDR2 are SGHRS and YFSETQ. The CDR3 region is CASSLWMLGQESSYKQYV. The CDR3 nucleotides read TGCGCCAGCAGCTTGTGGATGTTAGGCCAGGAGAGCTCCTACAAGCAGTACGTC.

This clonotype has only a few counts. For the CDR3, the DNA is TGTGCCAGCAGCCCCCTGGACAGACAAGAGACCCAGTACTTC. This sequence encodes CASSPLDRQETQYF. The chain recombines TRBV7-2 with TRBJ2-5; a weak D match, TRBD1 (6 bases). V was pared by 5 bases and J by 2 bases, with 12 bases between. This CDR3 spans 14 amino acids. The germline V gene encodes CDR1 SGHTA and CDR2 FQGNSA.

This clonotype was detected many times. The rearrangement links TRBV28 to TRBJ2-7, with 9 nucleotides matching TRBD1. The CDR3 extends over 15 amino acids. Trimming cost V 3 bases and J 3 bases; bases outside gene matches: 6. Germline values: CDR1 MDHEN, CDR2 SYDVKM. The CDR3 reads CASSFGGTGHYEQYV. The CDR3 DNA follows: TGTGCCAGCAGTTTTGGGGGGACAGGGCACTACGAGCAGTACGTC.

This rearrangement joins TRBV18 to TRBJ2-2; D is possibly TRBD2 (6 bases). V was cut by 2 bases and J by 0 bases, with 16 bases left in between. Germline-derived CDR1 and CDR2 are KGHSH and LQKENI. The CDR3 loop spans 18 amino acids. The CDR3 spells CASSPGLGGAANTGELFF. The CDR3 DNA reads TGTGCCAGCTCACCAGGTCTCGGAGGGGCAGCGAACACCGGGGAGCTGTTTTTT.

Many counts were recorded for this clonotype. The chain has TRBV3-1 and TRBJ2-4, with 9 bases identical to TRBD2. J lost 2 bases, V lost 4 bases, and 9 bases had no gene match. CDR3 length: 17 residues. CDR1 is LGHDT and CDR2 is YNNKEL in the germline V gene (reference sequence). In DNA, the CDR3 is TGTGCCAGCAGCCCCCCCGACGGGACTAGCTCCAAAAACATTCAGTACTTC. Its translation: CASSPPDGTSSKNIQYF.

This clonotype has only a few counts. The V and J genes are TRBV9 and TRBJ2-1, with 9 bases fitting TRBD2. The CDR3 extends over 17 amino acids. The ends lost 3 bases at V and 2 bases at J; junction bases unmatched: 9. Germline V lookup: CDR1 SGDLS, CDR2 YYNGEE. The DNA of the CDR3 is TGTGCCAGCAGCGACCCCGGTGGCGGGAGGGCCTACAATGAGCAGTTCTTC. Translation: CASSDPGGGRAYNEQFF.

The V call is TRBV6-4, the J call TRBJ2-3, with a possible D match to TRBD2 (5 bases). Deletions cut 9 bases from V and 0 bases from J, with 7 bases between. From germline, CDR1 is MRHNA and CDR2 SNTAGT. This CDR3 contains 12 residues. CDR3 sequence reads: CARDSSTDTQYF. The CDR3, as DNA: TGTGCCAGGGACTCTAGCACAGATACGCAGTATTTT.

This clonotype was detected a few times. The chain carries TRBV27 and TRBJ2-7; TRBD2 might be the D (7 bases). Germline-derived CDR1 and CDR2 are MNHEY and SMNVEV (reference sequence). CDR3 size: 13 residues. Trimming cost V 11 bases and J 5 bases, with 19 bases left between them. CDR3 coding DNA: TGTGCCGGAGGGGGGGGCAACCCCCACGAGCAGTACGTC. Protein: CAGGGGNPHEQYV.

The chain links TRBV30 to TRBJ2-7, with a tentative D call TRBD2 (6 bases). Trimming took 2 bases from V and 12 from J, leaving 14 bases between them. The CDR3 covers 11 residues. Germline CDR1 is GTSNPN and CDR2 is SVGIG (reference sequence). This CDR3 reads CAWSRSGTLYF. In nucleotides, the CDR3 is TGTGCCTGGAGTCGATCCGGGACTCTGTACTTC. Full variable domain (rest looked up from reference TRBV30 and TRBJ2-7): SQTIHQWPATLVQPVGSPLSLECTVEGTSNPNLYWYRQAAGRGLQLLFYSVGIGQISSEVPQNLSASRPQDRQFILSSKKLLLSDSGFYLCAWSRSGTLYFGPGTRLTVT.

V is TRBV29-1 and J is TRBJ2-7; 8 nucleotides align to TRBD2. Per germline, CDR1 SQVTM and CDR2 ANQGSEA. The J segment lost 2 bases and the V segment lost 5 bases, leaving 5 bases of the junction unmatched. The CDR3 spans 13 residues. CDR3 protein: CSVLTGGTYEQYF. The CDR3 nucleotides are TGCAGCGTTTTAACGGGAGGGACCTACGAGCAGTACTTC.

This clonotype was detected a few times. The V and J genes are TRBV10-3 and TRBJ1-1; D remains ambiguous. The V gene's germline CDR1 is ENHRY and CDR2 SYGVKD. The CDR3 extends over 12 amino acids. Trimming left V 8 bases short and J 1 base short, with 8 bases between. CDR3 in DNA: TGTGCCATCGATGGCGGGAACACTGAAGCTTTCTTT. Amino acid sequence: CAIDGGNTEAFF.

A few counts support this clonotype. The J gene is TRBJ2-1, the V gene TRBV4-2; 10 nucleotides line up with TRBD2. CDR3 length: 17 amino acids. Germline lookup yields CDR1 LGHNA and CDR2 YNFKEQ. J was trimmed by 5 bases and V by 0 bases; bases with no gene match: 7. CDR3 sequence: CASSQDWPSGRNNEQFF. CDR3 in DNA: TGTGCCAGCAGCCAAGATTGGCCTAGCGGGAGAAACAATGAGCAGTTCTTC.

This clonotype was counted only a few times. This sequence joins TRBV27 and TRBJ2-5, with D perhaps matching TRBD2 (6 bases). V lost 5 bases and J lost 7, with 17 bases in between. Germline loops: CDR1 MNHEY, CDR2 SMNVEV (reference sequence). The CDR3 consists of 14 residues. This CDR3 reads CASSPERGKGTQYF. The CDR3 bases are TGTGCCAGCAGTCCGGAGCGCGGGAAGGGGACCCAGTACTTC.

Ten or more counts support this clonotype. The chain has TRBV9 and TRBJ1-2, with a tentative D call TRBD1 (6 bases). Germline CDR1 reads SGDLS; CDR2 reads YYNGEE. Trimming took off 0 bases at V and 0 bases at J, with 9 bases between the two ends. The CDR3 has 15 residues. The CDR3 DNA reads as TGTGCCAGCAGCGTAGCGGAGGGGGCTAACTATGGCTACACCTTC. Translating gives CASSVAEGANYGYTF.

This clonotype has a count of ten or more. The gene calls are TRBV5-1 and TRBJ2-7; D is unresolved. The ends were cut back, 7 bases at V and 0 bases at J, with 11 bases in the middle. The V gene's germline CDR1 is SGHRS and CDR2 YFSETQ. The CDR3 covers 13 residues. CDR3 sequence: CASAEHPSYEQYV. The DNA of the CDR3 is TGCGCCAGCGCGGAACACCCCTCCTACGAGCAGTACGTC.

The chain employs TRBV20-1 and TRBJ2-2; D not certain. Trimming stripped 6 bases from V and 2 bases from J, with 13 bases between. Germline values: CDR1 DFQATT, CDR2 SNEGSKA (reference sequence). CDR3 length: 14 residues. CDR3 sequence: CSAKSRYNTGELFF. The CDR3 bases are TGCAGTGCCAAGTCCCGTTATAACACCGGGGAGCTGTTTTTT.

This clonotype has a count of ten or more. The chain links TRBV10-2 to TRBJ1-3; D is uncertain. Germline CDR1 WSHSY, CDR2 SAAADI. Trimming left V 7 bases short and J 0 bases short, with 10 bases between. The CDR3 is 14 residues long. The chain's CDR3 is CASTAGSSGNTIYF. The DNA for the CDR3 is TGCGCCAGCACCGCCGGTAGCTCTGGAAACACCATATATTTT.

The chain has TRBV20-1 and TRBJ2-3, with D maybe TRBD2 (6 bases). Germline V CDR1 and CDR2: DFQATT, SNEGSKA (reference sequence). This CDR3 has 14 residues. V was shortened by 3 bases and J by 2 bases, with 12 bases between the two germline ends. Here the CDR3 reads CSASLEGDTDTQYF. CDR3 bases: TGCAGTGCTAGCTTGGAGGGAGACACAGATACGCAGTATTTT.

This clonotype appeared a few times. CDR3 sequence: CSVAAGAWTGELFF. CDR3 coding DNA: TGCAGCGTTGCGGCGGGAGCGTGGACCGGGGAGCTGTTTTTT. V gene TRBV29-1 combines with J gene TRBJ2-2; 7 bases fit TRBD2. The germline CDR1 and CDR2 sequences are SQVTM and ANQGSEA. The V segment lost 4 bases and the J segment 5 bases; nucleotides outside the gene matches: 7. The CDR3 totals 14 residues.

The chain combines TRBV15 with TRBJ1-3; the match to TRBD1 covers 7 bases. Unmatched junction bases numbered 4, after V lost 2 bases and J lost 0 bases. The CDR3 runs to 16 residues. The germline CDR1 and CDR2 sequences are LNHNV and YYDKDF (reference sequence). The DNA of the CDR3 is TGTGCCACCAGCAGATATGGGACAGCCTCTGGAAACACCATATATTTT. Residues: CATSRYGTASGNTIYF. The full variable domain, with the rest looked up from reference TRBV15 and TRBJ1-3, is DAMVIQNPRYQVTQFGKPVTLSCSQTLNHNVMYWYQQKSSQAPKLLFHYYDKDFNNEADTPDNFQSRRPNTSFCFLDIRSPGLGDTAMYLCATSRYGTASGNTIYFGEGSWLTVV.

This clonotype came up many times. V usage is TRBV7-8 and J usage is TRBJ2-3; D tentatively fits TRBD1 or TRBD2 (6 bases each). Trimming left V 7 bases short and J 2 bases short, with 13 bases between. Per the germline V gene, CDR1 is SGHVS and CDR2 is FQNEAQ. This CDR3 has 14 residues. The CDR3 region has the DNA TGTGCCAGCATAAAGGGGGGAATCACAGATACGCAGTATTTT. Protein: CASIKGGITDTQYF.

This clonotype came up a few times. The chain carries TRBV5-1 and TRBJ1-3, with 7 bases aligning to TRBD1. Germline loops: CDR1 SGHRS, CDR2 YFSETQ. V gave up 1 base and J gave up 0 bases; unmatched junction bases: 7. The CDR3 has 17 residues. The CDR3 reads CASSLKGEGASGNTIYF. In nucleotides, the CDR3 is TGCGCCAGCAGCTTGAAAGGGGAGGGGGCCTCTGGAAACACCATATATTTT.

This clonotype was counted many times. The genes are TRBV5-1 and TRBJ2-7, with no clear D. The CDR3 is 11 amino acids. The germline V gene encodes CDR1 SGHRS and CDR2 YFSETQ. Between the trimmed V and J ends, which lost 0 bases and 6 bases, there was a span of 4 bases. Here the CDR3 reads CASSLEFEQYV. The CDR3 coding sequence is TGCGCCAGCAGCTTGGAGTTCGAGCAGTACGTC.

The V gene is TRBV18, the J gene TRBJ2-1; 13 bases map to TRBD2. This CDR3 contains 17 residues. The germline V gene encodes CDR1 KGHSH and CDR2 LQKENI. Germline trimming cut 4 bases from V and 8 bases from J; bases unmatched to any gene: 11. CDR3 amino acids: CASSRTLTSGRADEQFF. As DNA, the CDR3 is TGTGCCAGCTCACGCACCTTAACTAGCGGGAGGGCTGATGAGCAGTTCTTC.